Below, 30 T cell receptor beta chains from the same sample are listed, as sequenced in a study of blood T cell repertoires in COVID-19. TCRdb keeps only in-frame clones here, not all; method: immunoSEQ multiplex PCR. This sample has approximately 47,000 clones, with 80% to 90% found just once. Sequences were obtained from peripheral blood. These receptors were taken from a human donor with active COVID-19. The donor label of this sample is uncertain.

The chain carries TRBV19 and TRBJ2-7; 12 bases line up with TRBD2. The CDR3 consists of 15 residues. The germline CDR1 and CDR2 sequences are LNHDA and SQIVND (reference sequence). V shed 5 bases and J 2 bases; nucleotides not matched to a gene: 4. CDR3 in amino acids: CASSWGLAGTYEQYF. CDR3 nucleotide sequence: TGTGCCAGTAGTTGGGGACTAGCGGGTACCTACGAGCAGTACTTC.

CDR3 nucleotides: TGCGCCAGCAGCCAACTGGGACAGTCTAATGAAAAACTGTTTTTT. This gives the protein CASSQLGQSNEKLFF. The gene calls are TRBV4-3 and TRBJ1-4; TRBD1 matches 7 bases. The CDR3 extends over 15 amino acids. CDR1 LGHNA and CDR2 YSLEER come from the germline V gene. V was clipped by 2 bases and J by 3 bases; unmatched bases: 3.

The chain joins TRBV6-5 to TRBJ2-7; possibly TRBD2 for D (6 bases). The CDR3 has 12 residues. Between the trimmed V and J ends, which lost 8 bases and 7 bases, there was a span of 15 bases. From germline, CDR1 is MNHEY and CDR2 SVGAGI. The CDR3 region has the DNA TGTGCCAGCTCTGGGAGGCCCATGGAGCAGTACTTC. This gives the protein CASSGRPMEQYF.

The chain recombines TRBV7-9 with TRBJ2-1; tentatively, D is TRBD2 (6 bases). Germline CDR1 SEHNR, CDR2 FQNEAQ (reference sequence). The V end was cut by 1 base, the J end by 8 bases, with 18 bases between. This CDR3 region has 16 residues. CDR3 DNA: TGTGCCAGCAGCTTAGTCCGGCAGGGAGGTGTCGATGAGCAGTTCTTC. Translated: CASSLVRQGGVDEQFF. Full variable domain (remainder filled in from reference TRBV7-9 and TRBJ2-1): DTGVSQNPRHKITKRGQNVTFRCDPISEHNRLYWYRQTLGQGPEFLTYFQNEAQLEKSRLLSDRFSAERPKGSFSTLEIQRTEQGDSAMYLCASSLVRQGGVDEQFFGPGTRLTVL.

The CDR3 coding sequence is TGTGCCAGCAGCAAAAACTCTGGAAACACCATATATTTT. Translation gives CASSKNSGNTIYF. This chain connects TRBV12-3 or TRBV12-4 to TRBJ1-3; D gene unclear. V lost 6 bases to trimming and J lost 0 bases, with 6 bases between them. The CDR3 extends over 13 amino acids.

The chain employs TRBV3-1 (or the pseudogene TRBV3-2) and TRBJ1-2; 8 bases fit TRBD1. V lost 4 bases and J lost 8; bases outside the gene matches: 12. CDR1 and CDR2 (germline): LGHDT, YNNKEL (reference sequence). This CDR3 has 15 residues. This chain's CDR3 is CASSPRIGQGSGYTF. Here the CDR3 DNA reads TGTGCCAGCAGCCCAAGGATTGGACAGGGTAGCGGCTACACCTTC.

This sequence joins TRBV5-5 and TRBJ2-5; the match to TRBD1 covers 7 bases. CDR3 length equals 14 residues. In germline, CDR1 is SGHKS, CDR2 YYEKEE (reference sequence). Trimming removed 3 bases from V and 5 bases from J; junction bases left unmatched: 7. CDR3 nucleotides: TGTGCCAGCAGCTACAGGGGAGAGGGGGAGACCCAGTACTTC. This encodes CASSYRGEGETQYF. The full variable domain, its missing parts supplied by reference TRBV5-5 and TRBJ2-5, is DAGVTQSPTHLIKTRGQQVTLRCSPISGHKSVSWYQQVLGQGPQFIFQYYEKEERGRGNFPDRFSARQFPNYSSELNVNALLLGDSALYLCASSYRGEGETQYFGPGTRLLVL.

V and J are TRBV2 and TRBJ2-7; D is possibly TRBD1 (5 bases). V gave up 2 bases and J gave up 4 bases, with 6 bases separating them. There are 12 residues in the CDR3. CDR1 SNHLY and CDR2 FYNNEI come from the germline V gene. This CDR3 is CASSEQGYEQYF. Written as DNA, the CDR3 is TGTGCCAGCAGTGAACAGGGATACGAGCAGTACTTC.

In this sample, this clone turned up once. The J gene is TRBJ2-7, the V gene TRBV13, with 8 bases lining up with TRBD1. This CDR3 spans 17 amino acids. J lost 1 base, V lost 4 bases, and 12 bases had no gene match. Germline V lookup: CDR1 PRHDT, CDR2 FYEKMQ (reference sequence). In DNA form, the CDR3 reads TGTGCCAGCAGCTCAATCGGACAGGGTGTCGCATCCTACGAGCAGTACTTC. This gives the protein CASSSIGQGVASYEQYF.

In its sample, this clone was seen once. V is TRBV7-3 and J is TRBJ1-4; no clear D. The CDR3 is 14 amino acids. Trimming stripped 6 bases from V and 11 bases from J, with 19 bases between. CDR1 and CDR2 (germline): SGHTA, FQGTGA. The CDR3 coding sequence is TGTGCCAGCAGACAAGCCCACTTATCCGGGAAACTGTTTTTT. Its protein product is CASRQAHLSGKLFF.

This rearrangement joins TRBV10-3 to TRBJ2-1, with 8 positions matching TRBD1. The CDR3 is 17 residues long. V was clipped by 3 bases and J by 6 bases; unmatched bases: 13. The germline gives CDR1 ENHRY, CDR2 SYGVKD. The DNA of the CDR3 is TGTGCCATCAGTGACTTAAACCGACAGGGGTTTGGCAATGAGCAGTTCTTC. Translating gives CAISDLNRQGFGNEQFF.

The chain uses TRBV7-8 and TRBJ1-2, with 10 bases matching TRBD1. Trimming removed 6 bases from V and 8 bases from J; junction bases left unmatched: 6. The CDR3 length is 13 residues. In germline, CDR1 is SGHVS, CDR2 FQNEAQ. The CDR3 nucleotides are TGTGCCAGCAGGGGGGACAGGGGTGGCGGCTACACCTTC. Translating it yields CASRGDRGGGYTF.

This sequence joins TRBV3-1 (or the pseudogene TRBV3-2) and TRBJ2-5; weak D call: TRBD1 (5 bases). The V and J ends lost 3 bases and 5 bases respectively, with 13 bases between them. The CDR3 loop spans 14 amino acids. Per the germline V gene, CDR1 is LGHDT and CDR2 is YNNKEL (reference sequence). The CDR3, as DNA: TGTGCCAGCAGCCACCACAGGTCCCGGGAGACCCAGTACTTC. Translation: CASSHHRSRETQYF.

The genes are TRBV27 and TRBJ1-1, with D uncertain. Trimming took off 0 bases at V and 1 base at J, with 6 bases between the two ends. CDR1 and CDR2 from the germline V gene are MNHEY and SMNVEV (reference sequence). The CDR3 runs to 14 residues. CDR3 region: CASSLSWANTEAFF. The CDR3 nucleotides are TGTGCCAGCAGTTTATCGTGGGCGAACACTGAAGCTTTCTTT.

This chain joins TRBV11-2 and TRBJ2-3, with D possibly being TRBD2 (6 bases). The CDR3 consists of 16 residues. Germline V gene data show CDR1 as SGHAT and CDR2 as FQNNGV. With 5 bases removed from V and 9 bases from J, the gap between germline ends came to 24 bases. The CDR3: CASSPKRDWTFGTQYF. CDR3 nucleotides: TGTGCCAGCAGCCCCAAACGGGACTGGACCTTTGGAACGCAGTATTTT.

DNA for the CDR3: TGTGCCACCAGCGTGGACAGGGTGACCTACGAGCAGTACTTC. It is translated as CATSVDRVTYEQYF. V usage is TRBV15 and J usage is TRBJ2-7; 8 bases are shared with TRBD1. The CDR3 has 14 amino acids. Losses at the gene ends were 5 bases for V and 2 bases for J; bases not matched to a gene: 5. Germline V gene data show CDR1 as LNHNV and CDR2 as YYDKDF (reference sequence).

This chain uses TRBV19 with TRBJ2-7; tentative D call: TRBD1 (5 bases). Germline V gives CDR1 LNHDA, CDR2 SQIVND (reference sequence). Trimming removed 7 bases at V and 3 bases at J, with 10 bases between. This CDR3 is built from 12 residues. The CDR3 region is CASTSGNYEQYF. As DNA, the CDR3 is TGTGCCAGTACCTCAGGGAACTACGAGCAGTACTTC.

This chain connects TRBV29-1 to TRBJ2-7; 10 nucleotides agree with TRBD1. V dropped 4 bases and J dropped 2; count of bases not matched to a gene: 5. The CDR3 has 14 amino acids. Germline CDR1 is SQVTM and CDR2 is ANQGSEA. The CDR3 region is CSVAGTGETYEQYF. DNA for the CDR3: TGCAGCGTTGCCGGGACAGGGGAAACCTACGAGCAGTACTTC.

The genes are TRBV7-2 and TRBJ1-5, with D uncertain. With 3 bases removed from V and 6 bases from J, the gap between germline ends came to 9 bases. Germline values: CDR1 SGHTA, CDR2 FQGNSA. The CDR3 sequence is 13 residues long. CDR3 loop: CASSFNPGQPQHF. The CDR3 DNA reads as TGTGCCAGCAGCTTCAACCCAGGTCAGCCCCAGCATTTT.

As DNA, the CDR3 is TGTGCCAGCAGTTACGACAGTCGGTCCTATGGCTACACCTTC. Translated, it gives CASSYDSRSYGYTF. The chain links TRBV6-5 to TRBJ1-2; possible D gene TRBD1, 5 bases. The V and J ends lost 2 bases and 4 bases respectively, with 11 bases between them. The V gene's germline CDR1 is MNHEY and CDR2 SVGAGI. The CDR3 extends over 14 amino acids.

The rearrangement links TRBV12-3 or TRBV12-4 to TRBJ2-1, with a tentative D call TRBD2 (5 bases). V was pared by 3 bases and J by 6 bases, with 9 bases between. The CDR3 is made up of 13 amino acids. The CDR3 protein is CASSFYSANEQFF. CDR3 sequence (DNA): TGTGCCAGCAGTTTTTATAGCGCCAATGAGCAGTTCTTC.

This clone was observed a single time. The chain has TRBV28 and TRBJ2-2; the D is unclear. The length of the CDR3 is 15 residues. The V gene lost 7 bases and the J gene lost 4 bases, with 16 bases spanning the gap. The germline V gene encodes CDR1 MDHEN and CDR2 SYDVKM. The CDR3 loop reads CASKSRQVGTGELFF. CDR3 nucleotide sequence: TGTGCCAGCAAAAGTAGGCAGGTGGGCACCGGGGAGCTGTTTTTT.

The chain links TRBV13 to TRBJ2-3, with 8 nucleotides matching TRBD1. CDR3 length equals 15 residues. Germline V CDR1 and CDR2: PRHDT, FYEKMQ (reference sequence). V lost 3 bases to trimming and J lost 2 bases; unmatched junction nucleotides: 4. As DNA, the CDR3 is TGTGCCAGCAGCTTGGGGACAGGTGACACAGATACGCAGTATTTT. Its protein product is CASSLGTGDTDTQYF.

This clone was seen only once. The chain couples TRBV3-1 (or the pseudogene TRBV3-2) to TRBJ1-2, with D unclear. The V and J ends lost 1 base and 7 bases respectively, with 19 bases between them. CDR3 length: 16 amino acids. Germline CDR1 and CDR2: LGHDT and YNNKEL (reference sequence). CDR3 protein: CASSQASPIGHRGYTF. The DNA of the CDR3 is TGTGCCAGCAGCCAAGCCTCCCCAATCGGTCACCGTGGCTACACCTTC.

The chain combines TRBV3-1 (or the pseudogene TRBV3-2) with TRBJ2-1; 10 bases map to TRBD2. This CDR3 is 14 amino acids long. Trimming cost V 1 base and J 9 bases; bases outside gene matches: 3. From germline, CDR1 is LGHDT and CDR2 YNNKEL (reference sequence). The CDR3 spells CASSQGLAGVEQFF. The CDR3 DNA follows: TGTGCCAGCAGCCAAGGGCTAGCGGGAGTTGAGCAGTTCTTC.

The chain combines TRBV3-1 (or the pseudogene TRBV3-2) with TRBJ1-1; D remains ambiguous. CDR1 and CDR2 from the germline V gene are LGHDT and YNNKEL (reference sequence). This CDR3 has 16 amino acids. Between the trimmed V and J ends, which lost 1 base and 0 bases, there was a span of 12 bases. The CDR3 coding sequence is TGTGCCAGCAGCCAAGGTACAGCTCTGATGAACACTGAAGCTTTCTTT. It is translated as CASSQGTALMNTEAFF.

The chain employs TRBV5-1 and TRBJ2-5; 10 positions agree with TRBD1. CDR1 SGHRS and CDR2 YFSETQ come from the germline V gene. The V gene end was trimmed by 4 bases and the J gene end by 4 bases; junction bases not matched to a gene: 7. The length of the CDR3 is 15 residues. In DNA, the CDR3 is TGCGCCAGCAGCAAAAGACAGGGGGCGGGAGAGACCCAGTACTTC. This gives the protein CASSKRQGAGETQYF.

This sequence joins TRBV6-6 and TRBJ2-1; 12 bases are a match to TRBD2. The junction had 6 bases not matched to a gene; V was cut back by 3 bases and J by 6 bases. Germline V gene sequence: CDR1 MNHNY, CDR2 SVGAGI (reference sequence). The CDR3 has 16 amino acids. Here the CDR3 reads CASSYPGTSGSNEQFF. The CDR3 nucleotides are TGTGCCAGCAGTTATCCCGGGACTAGCGGGTCCAATGAGCAGTTCTTC.

The chain couples TRBV12-5 to TRBJ2-5; D gene ambiguous. Germline V gene data show CDR1 as LGHNT and CDR2 as FRNRAP. Trimming stripped 1 base from V and 4 bases from J, with 13 bases between. The CDR3 spans 15 residues. In DNA, the CDR3 is TGTGCTAGTGGTTTGGGCCTAGTCAACGGAGAGACCCAGTACTTC. It encodes CASGLGLVNGETQYF.

The rearrangement joins TRBV29-1 to TRBJ1-2, with 11 bases matching TRBD1. CDR1 SQVTM and CDR2 ANQGSEA come from the germline V gene. Unmatched junction bases numbered 11, after V lost 7 bases and J lost 7 bases. This CDR3 region has 14 residues. CDR3: CSEKIWTGGSGYTF. CDR3 in DNA: TGCAGCGAGAAGATATGGACAGGGGGCAGTGGCTACACCTTC.